Below are 11 T cell receptor beta chains sequenced from a single sample in a study of CD8 T cells in Susac syndrome. The authors reverse transcribed roughly 0.5 to 1 ug RNA with random hexamers. Via MiXCR, TCRdb re-called the immunoSEQ multiplex PCR reads, giving one row per CDR3 protein. The sample consists of about 210,000 distinct CDR3 sequences, 94% of them appearing once. Sequences were obtained from CD4+ T cells from PBMCs. Source of these receptors: a human donor with Susac syndrome.

The chain joins TRBV3-1 to TRBJ2-1; D is ambiguous. Deletions cut 1 base from V and 8 bases from J, with 12 bases between. The germline CDR1 and CDR2 sequences are LGHDT and YNNKEL (reference sequence). The length of the CDR3 is 14 residues. The CDR3 spells CASSQGAYEDEQFF. In DNA, the CDR3 is TGTGCCAGCAGCCAAGGGGCCTATGAGGATGAGCAGTTCTTC.

This clonotype was found a few times. The CDR3 region has the DNA TGTGCCCCCGAGGCGGCGGGGACGTCGAGTGAGCAGTTCTTC. This translates into CAPEAAGTSSEQFF. The chain carries TRBV24-1 and TRBJ2-1; a weak D match, TRBD2 (6 bases). CDR1 KGHDR and CDR2 SFDVKD come from the germline V gene. The V gene lost 12 bases and the J gene lost 9 bases, with 23 bases spanning the gap. This CDR3 is built from 14 residues.

This clonotype was observed a single time. This chain links TRBV20-1 with TRBJ1-6; the D gene is possibly TRBD1 (5 bases). Germline-derived CDR1 and CDR2 are DFQATT and SNEGSKA (reference sequence). Trimming cost V 3 bases and J 9 bases, with 12 bases left between them. The CDR3 runs 13 residues. As DNA, the CDR3 is TGCAGTGCTAGGCCCGGGGCGGGTTCACCCCTCCACTTT. Amino acid sequence: CSARPGAGSPLHF.

The J gene is TRBJ2-1, the V gene TRBV9; 13 bases are a match to TRBD2. The ends lost 0 bases at V and 2 bases at J; junction bases unmatched: 11. The CDR3 runs 20 residues. From germline, CDR1 is SGDLS and CDR2 YYNGEE. The CDR3 sequence is CASSVGTGTSGVSAYNEQFF. The CDR3 DNA is TGTGCCAGCAGCGTAGGCACCGGGACTAGCGGGGTCAGCGCCTACAATGAGCAGTTCTTC. The full variable domain, completed using reference TRBV9 and TRBJ2-1, is DSGVTQTPKHLITATGQRVTLRCSPRSGDLSVYWYQQSLDQGLQFLIQYYNGEERAKGNILERFSAQQFPDLHSELNLSSLELGDSALYFCASSVGTGTSGVSAYNEQFFGPGTRLTVL.

The chain has TRBV7-2 and TRBJ2-1, with D uncertain. The CDR3 covers 13 residues. The ends were cut back, 2 bases at V and 12 bases at J, with 14 bases in the middle. Germline V gene lookup returns CDR1 SGHTA and CDR2 FQGNSA. CDR3 in amino acids: CASSLQVRPGQFF. The CDR3 DNA is TGTGCCAGCAGCTTACAAGTCAGGCCGGGGCAGTTCTTC.

The V gene is TRBV7-2, the J gene TRBJ1-1; no definite D call. Germline V lookup: CDR1 SGHTA, CDR2 FQGNSA. This CDR3 contains 15 residues. Trimming took off 4 bases at V and 6 bases at J, with 18 bases between the two ends. The DNA for the CDR3 is TGTGCCAGCAGCTCCCCGACCGGCTCTGGCGCTGAAGCTTTCTTT. Translating gives CASSSPTGSGAEAFF.

The V gene is TRBV20-1, the J gene TRBJ1-2, with D uncertain. The CDR3 totals 14 residues. CDR1 is DFQATT and CDR2 is SNEGSKA in the germline V gene (reference sequence). V was trimmed by 1 base and J by 6 bases, leaving 15 bases between them. CDR3 coding DNA: TGCAGTGCTAGAGGGGCGGGAAGGGTAGATGGCTACACCTTC. Translating it yields CSARGAGRVDGYTF.

V gene TRBV20-1 combines with J gene TRBJ2-5; D not certain. The CDR3 contains 11 residues. Germline V gene data show CDR1 as DFQATT and CDR2 as SNEGSKA (reference sequence). Trimming left V 3 bases short and J 2 bases short, with 4 bases between. The CDR3 loop reads CSARPQETQYF. The CDR3 DNA reads as TGCAGTGCTAGGCCACAAGAGACCCAGTACTTC.

The V call is TRBV29-1, the J call TRBJ2-1, with TRBD2 matching 10 bases. Germline V gene sequence: CDR1 SQVTM, CDR2 ANQGSEA. CDR3 length: 15 residues. J gave up 4 bases and V 0 bases, and 3 bases lay outside the gene matches. In DNA, the CDR3 is TGCAGCGTTGAAGATCTTAGCGGGGGGTACAATGAGCAGTTCTTC. This translates into CSVEDLSGGYNEQFF.

The genes are TRBV6-4 and TRBJ2-3, with 10 nucleotides matching TRBD2. CDR3 length: 19 amino acids. The junction had 13 bases not matched to a gene; V was cut back by 4 bases and J by 0 bases. The germline gives CDR1 MRHNA, CDR2 SNTAGT. CDR3 region: CASSASFLTSGESTDTQYF. CDR3 bases: TGTGCCAGCAGTGCCAGCTTCTTAACTAGCGGGGAGAGCACAGATACGCAGTATTTT.

This clonotype appeared once. The chain joins TRBV20-1 to TRBJ1-6; D is unclear. V shed 5 bases and J shed 7 bases, with 12 bases lying between them. Germline lookup yields CDR1 DFQATT and CDR2 SNEGSKA (reference sequence). This CDR3 is built from 13 residues. CDR3 amino acids: CSAGVPVNSPLHF. In nucleotides, the CDR3 is TGCAGTGCTGGCGTACCGGTCAATTCACCCCTCCACTTT.